The clone carrying this T cell receptor beta chain has ten or more counts. Its antigen remains unknown. The sample is drawn from a study of breast tumors, draining lymph nodes, adjacent tissues. Samples came from axillary lymph nodes draining the breast cancer. TCRdb called the multiplex PCR reads again in MiXCR, with one record for every CDR3 protein. The top ten clones hold 1.2% to 1.5% of a sample with about 230,000 distinct CDR3 sequences, roughly 32% of them seen once. The CDR3 runs 15 residues. V was clipped by 6 bases and J by 7 bases; unmatched bases: 5. Findings of the study overall: Tumors had less TCR diversity than lymph nodes, more than nontumor tissue.

Sequenced sample: axillary lymph node tissue. The sequence was collected from a female donor with breast cancer. Some clones in this sample may be carry-over from other donors' samples. This chain connects TRBV12-3 or TRBV12-4 to TRBJ2-1; 14 positions agree with TRBD2. The CDR3 loop reads CASRNGTSGRNEQFF. The CDR3, as DNA: TGTGCCAGCAGGAACGGGACTAGCGGGAGAAATGAGCAGTTCTTC.